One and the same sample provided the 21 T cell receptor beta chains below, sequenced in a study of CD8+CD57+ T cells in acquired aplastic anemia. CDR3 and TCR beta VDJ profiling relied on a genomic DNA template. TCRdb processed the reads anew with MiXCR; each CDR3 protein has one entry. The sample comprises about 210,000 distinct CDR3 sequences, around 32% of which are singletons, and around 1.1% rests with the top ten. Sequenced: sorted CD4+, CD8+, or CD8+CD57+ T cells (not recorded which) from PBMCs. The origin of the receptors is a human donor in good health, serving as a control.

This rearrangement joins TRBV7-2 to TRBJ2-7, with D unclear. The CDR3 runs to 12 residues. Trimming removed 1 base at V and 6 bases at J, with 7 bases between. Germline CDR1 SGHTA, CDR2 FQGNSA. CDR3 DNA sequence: TGTGCCAGCAGCTTAGTTCCGTCCGAGCAGTACTTC. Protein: CASSLVPSEQYF.

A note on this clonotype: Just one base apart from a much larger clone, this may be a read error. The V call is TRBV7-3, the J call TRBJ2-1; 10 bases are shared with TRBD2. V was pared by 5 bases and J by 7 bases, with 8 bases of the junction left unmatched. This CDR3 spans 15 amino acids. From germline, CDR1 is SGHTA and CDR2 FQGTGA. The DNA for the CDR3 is TGTGCCAGCAGCCGAAGACTAGCGGGCATAAATGAGCAGTTCTTC. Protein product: CASSRRLAGINEQFF.

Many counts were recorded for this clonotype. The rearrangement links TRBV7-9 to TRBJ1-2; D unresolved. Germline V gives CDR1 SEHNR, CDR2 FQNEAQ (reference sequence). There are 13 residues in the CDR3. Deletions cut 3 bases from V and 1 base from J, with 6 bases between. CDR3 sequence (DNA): TGTGCCAGCAGCTTGACATTTAACTATGGCTACACCTTC. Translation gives CASSLTFNYGYTF. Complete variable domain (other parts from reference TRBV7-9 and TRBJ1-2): DTGVSQNPRHKITKRGQNVTFRCDPISEHNRLYWYRQTLGQGPEFLTYFQNEAQLEKSRLLSDRFSAERPKGSFSTLEIQRTEQGDSAMYLCASSLTFNYGYTFGSGTRLTVV.

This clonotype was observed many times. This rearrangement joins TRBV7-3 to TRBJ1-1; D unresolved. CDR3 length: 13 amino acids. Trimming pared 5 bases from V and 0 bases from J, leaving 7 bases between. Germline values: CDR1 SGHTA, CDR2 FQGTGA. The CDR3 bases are TGTGCCAGCAGCCGAGAATTGAACACTGAAGCTTTCTTT. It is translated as CASSRELNTEAFF.

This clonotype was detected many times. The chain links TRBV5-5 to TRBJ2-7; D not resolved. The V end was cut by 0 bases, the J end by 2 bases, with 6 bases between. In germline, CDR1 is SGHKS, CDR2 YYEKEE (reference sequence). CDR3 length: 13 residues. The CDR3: CASSLAIAYEQYF. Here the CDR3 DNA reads TGTGCCAGCAGCTTGGCTATAGCCTACGAGCAGTACTTC. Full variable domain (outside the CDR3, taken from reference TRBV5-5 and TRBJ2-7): DAGVTQSPTHLIKTRGQQVTLRCSPISGHKSVSWYQQVLGQGPQFIFQYYEKEERGRGNFPDRFSARQFPNYSSELNVNALLLGDSALYLCASSLAIAYEQYFGPGTRLTVT.

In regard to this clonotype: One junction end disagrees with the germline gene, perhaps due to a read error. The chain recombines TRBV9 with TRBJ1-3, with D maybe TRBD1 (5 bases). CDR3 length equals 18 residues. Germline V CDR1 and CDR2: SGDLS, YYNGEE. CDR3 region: CASSVGVSRTLSGNTVYF. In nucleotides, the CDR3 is TGTGCCAGCAGCGTAGGGGTCTCCCGGACACTCTCTGGAAACACCGTATATTTT.

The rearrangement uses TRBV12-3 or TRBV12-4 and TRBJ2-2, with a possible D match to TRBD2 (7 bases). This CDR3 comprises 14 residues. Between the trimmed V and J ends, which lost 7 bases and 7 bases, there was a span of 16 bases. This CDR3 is CASITRRGGGELFF. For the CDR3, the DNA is TGTGCCAGCATCACAAGGAGGGGGGGCGGGGAGCTGTTTTTT.

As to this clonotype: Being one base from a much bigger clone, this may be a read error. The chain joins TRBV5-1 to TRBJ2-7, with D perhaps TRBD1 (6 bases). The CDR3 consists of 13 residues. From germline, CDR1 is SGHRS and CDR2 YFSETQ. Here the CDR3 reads CASSLDREYGQYF. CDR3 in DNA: TGCGCCAGCAGCTTGGACAGGGAGTACGGGCAGTACTTC. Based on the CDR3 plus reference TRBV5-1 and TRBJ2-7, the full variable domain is KAGVTQTPRYLIKTRGQQVTLSCSPISGHRSVSWYQQTPGQGLQFLFEYFSETQRNKGNFPGRFSGRQFSNSRSEMNVSTLELGDSALYLCASSLDREYGQYFGPGTRLTVT.

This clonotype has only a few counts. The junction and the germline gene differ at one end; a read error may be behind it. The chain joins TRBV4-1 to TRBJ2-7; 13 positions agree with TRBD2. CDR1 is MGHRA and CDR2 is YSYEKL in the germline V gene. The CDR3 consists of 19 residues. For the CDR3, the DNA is TGCGCCAGCGGCCAAGAGAGGGCGACTAGCGGGGGGTTCTCCTACGAGCAGTACTTC. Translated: CASGQERATSGGFSYEQYF.

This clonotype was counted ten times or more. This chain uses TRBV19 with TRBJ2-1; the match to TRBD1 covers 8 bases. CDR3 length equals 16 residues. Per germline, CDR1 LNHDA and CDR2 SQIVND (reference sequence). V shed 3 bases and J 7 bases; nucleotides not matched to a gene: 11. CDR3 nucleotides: TGTGCCAGTAGTATGGAGAAGTCAGGGGGCAGGAATGAGCAGTTCTTC. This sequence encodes CASSMEKSGGRNEQFF.

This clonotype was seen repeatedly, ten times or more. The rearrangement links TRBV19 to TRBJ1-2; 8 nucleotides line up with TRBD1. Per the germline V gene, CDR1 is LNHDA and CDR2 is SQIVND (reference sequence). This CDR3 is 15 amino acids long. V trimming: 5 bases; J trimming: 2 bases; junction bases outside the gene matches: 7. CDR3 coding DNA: TGTGCCAGTAGTCTCGGGCAGGGGGCAAACTATGGCTACACCTTC. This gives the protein CASSLGQGANYGYTF.

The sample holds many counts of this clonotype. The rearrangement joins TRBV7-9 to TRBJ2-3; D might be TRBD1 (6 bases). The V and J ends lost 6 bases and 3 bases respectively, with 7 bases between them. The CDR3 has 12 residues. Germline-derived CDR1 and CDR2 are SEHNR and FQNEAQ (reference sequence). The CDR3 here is CASRGATDTQYF. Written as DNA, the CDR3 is TGTGCCAGCAGGGGGGCGACAGATACGCAGTATTTT.

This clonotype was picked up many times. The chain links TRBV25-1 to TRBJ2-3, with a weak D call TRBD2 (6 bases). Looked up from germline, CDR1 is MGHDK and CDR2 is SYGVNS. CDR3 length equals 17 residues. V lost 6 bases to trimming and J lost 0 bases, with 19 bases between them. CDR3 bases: TGTGCCAGCAGCCCCCCTTACGGGGGAGCCAGCACAGATACGCAGTATTTT. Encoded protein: CASSPPYGGASTDTQYF.

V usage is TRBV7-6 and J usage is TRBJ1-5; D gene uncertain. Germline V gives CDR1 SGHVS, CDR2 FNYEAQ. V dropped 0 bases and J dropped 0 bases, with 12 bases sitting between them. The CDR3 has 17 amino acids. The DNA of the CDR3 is TGTGCCAGCAGCTTAGCCCTCGGCACGGATAGCAATCAGCCCCAGCATTTT. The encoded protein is CASSLALGTDSNQPQHF.

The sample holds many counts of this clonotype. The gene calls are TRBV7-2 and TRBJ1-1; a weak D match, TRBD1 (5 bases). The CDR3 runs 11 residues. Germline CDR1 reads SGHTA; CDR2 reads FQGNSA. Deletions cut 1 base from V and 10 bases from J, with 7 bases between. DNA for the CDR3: TGTGCCAGCAGCTTAGGGCAGGGAGCTTTCTTT. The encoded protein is CASSLGQGAFF.

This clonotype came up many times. Here the CDR3 DNA reads TGTGCCAGTACTTACCGGGACACCAACACTGAAGCTTTCTTT. It yields the protein CASTYRDTNTEAFF. V gene TRBV19 combines with J gene TRBJ1-1, with D maybe TRBD1 (6 bases). The CDR3 runs to 14 residues. Trimming left V 7 bases short and J 2 bases short, with 14 bases between. In germline, CDR1 is LNHDA, CDR2 SQIVND (reference sequence). The full variable domain, with the rest looked up from reference TRBV19 and TRBJ1-1, is DGGITQSPKYLFRKEGQNVTLSCEQNLNHDAMYWYRQDPGQGLRLIYYSQIVNDFQKGDIAEGYSVSREKKESFPLTVTSAQKNPTAFYLCASTYRDTNTEAFFGQGTRLTVV.

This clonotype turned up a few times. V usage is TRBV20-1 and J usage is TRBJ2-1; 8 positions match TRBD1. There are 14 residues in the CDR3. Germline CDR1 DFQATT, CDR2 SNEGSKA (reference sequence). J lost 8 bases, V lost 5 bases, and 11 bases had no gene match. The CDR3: CSARDYRGTDEQFF. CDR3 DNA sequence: TGCAGTGCTCGCGATTACAGGGGGACAGATGAGCAGTTCTTC.

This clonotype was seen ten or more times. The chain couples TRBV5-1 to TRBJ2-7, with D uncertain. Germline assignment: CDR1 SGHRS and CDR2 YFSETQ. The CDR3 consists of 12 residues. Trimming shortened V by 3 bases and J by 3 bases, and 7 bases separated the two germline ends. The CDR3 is CASSYGVYEQYF. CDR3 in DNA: TGCGCCAGCAGCTATGGAGTCTACGAGCAGTACTTC.

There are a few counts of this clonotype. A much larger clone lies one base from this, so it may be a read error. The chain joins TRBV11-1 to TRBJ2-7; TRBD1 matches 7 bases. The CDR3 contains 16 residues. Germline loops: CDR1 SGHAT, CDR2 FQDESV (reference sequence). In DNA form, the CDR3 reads TGTGCCAGCAGCTTATACGACAGGGAAATGGCCTACGAGCGGTACTTC. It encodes CASSLYDREMAYERYF.

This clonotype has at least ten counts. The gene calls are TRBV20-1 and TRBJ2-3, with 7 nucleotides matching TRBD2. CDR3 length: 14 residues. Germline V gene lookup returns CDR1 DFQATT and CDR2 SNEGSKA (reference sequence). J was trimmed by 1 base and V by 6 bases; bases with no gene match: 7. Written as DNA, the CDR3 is TGCAGTGCGAAGACTAGCAGAGGCACAGATACGCAGTATTTT. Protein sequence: CSAKTSRGTDTQYF.

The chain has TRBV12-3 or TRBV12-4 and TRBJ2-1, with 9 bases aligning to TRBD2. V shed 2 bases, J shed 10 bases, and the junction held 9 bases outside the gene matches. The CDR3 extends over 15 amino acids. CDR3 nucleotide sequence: TGTGCCAGCAGTTTATTCGGCGGGGGGGCAAGGGAGCAGTTCTTC. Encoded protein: CASSLFGGGAREQFF.